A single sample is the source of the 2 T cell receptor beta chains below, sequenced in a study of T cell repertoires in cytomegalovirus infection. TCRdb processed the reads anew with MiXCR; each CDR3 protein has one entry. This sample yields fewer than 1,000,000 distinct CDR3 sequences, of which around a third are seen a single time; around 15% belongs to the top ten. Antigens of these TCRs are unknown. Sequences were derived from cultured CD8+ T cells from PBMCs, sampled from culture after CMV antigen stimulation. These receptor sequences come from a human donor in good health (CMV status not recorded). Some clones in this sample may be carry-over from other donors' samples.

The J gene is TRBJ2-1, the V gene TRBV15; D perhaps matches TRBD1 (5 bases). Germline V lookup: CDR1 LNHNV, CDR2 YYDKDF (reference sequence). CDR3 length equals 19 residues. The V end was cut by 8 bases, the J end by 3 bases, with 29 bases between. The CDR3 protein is CATAEPTDPGQGDYNEQFF. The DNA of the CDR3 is TGTGCCACCGCGGAACCAACGGACCCTGGCCAGGGCGACTACAATGAGCAGTTCTTC.

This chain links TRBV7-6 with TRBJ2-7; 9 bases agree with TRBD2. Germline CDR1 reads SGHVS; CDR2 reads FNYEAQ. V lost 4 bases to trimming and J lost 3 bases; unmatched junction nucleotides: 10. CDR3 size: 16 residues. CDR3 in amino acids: CASSSPASGAYYEQYF. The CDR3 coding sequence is TGTGCCAGCAGCTCCCCTGCTAGCGGGGCATACTACGAGCAGTACTTC.